This T cell receptor (beta chain) derives from a study of blood T cell repertoires in COVID-19 (dated by TCRdb to 2018 to 2021). For the wider study: The collaborator samples originated in the United States, Italy and Spain and spanned the acute and convalescent phases of COVID-19. The prospective study material was composed of cDNA or gDNA derived from T cells, B-cell-depleted T cells, or PBMCs. Deeply sampled blood TCRbeta repertoires from subjects exposed to, actively infected with, or recovered from COVID-19 were included in the dataset. The repertoires were released in a freely available public database meant as a resource for research on the immune response to SARS-CoV-2. The samples were drawn from the first 160 participants of the ongoing ImmuneRACE study and from under 1,500 subjects provided by 6 global collaborators. Sample metadata almost always included a de-identified subject ID, COVID-19 status, age in years and sex. HLA class I and class II types, where available, came from metadata supplied by the sample provider rather than from assay-based typing.

TCRbeta CDR3 regions were amplified from genomic DNA by means of the immunoSEQ Assay, a bias-controlled multiplex PCR. As for how the authors treated the data: The number of nucleated cells in each sample was estimated from the amplification of reference gene primers within the assay. Sequence reads were collapsed and filtered to measure the absolute abundance of every unique TCRbeta CDR3 rearrangement. For each sample, productive Simpson clonality was calculated as the square root of Simpson's diversity index over productive rearrangements. Entries here come from immuneACCESS through TCRdb and include only in-frame sequences with V and J called. Some clones fail to appear in such tables; in the studies checked, an unresolved V gene covers under half of the shortfall, and the cause of the remainder is unknown. The V and J calls and clone size were taken over from that table, and D and trimming were inferred from the DNA. The sample includes roughly 360,000 clones, with more than 75% observed a single time. The ten largest clonotypes hold about 1.2% of the sample.

Each collaborating institution followed its own protocols to collect whole blood in K2EDTA tubes. For TCRbeta analysis, collaborators shipped samples as frozen whole blood, isolated PBMCs, or DNA extracted from either of those sample types. Overall study outcomes, separate from this receptor: The amount of clinical and demographic metadata varied by source and participant and was provided uncurated.

Only one count was recorded for this clone. Its antigen specificity is not known. Base qualities were left out, and no much larger clone turns up one base away. The germline V gene (reference sequence) sets CDR1 to LGHDT and CDR2 to YNNKEL. Taken from cysteine to phenylalanine, the CDR3 has 15 residues. The sequence is cut down to CDR3 DNA, 45 bases in frame from base 1. V sheds 1 base and J sheds 1 base, leaving 8 bases between their ends. The clonotype originates from a human donor with acute or convalescent COVID-19. The donor label of this sample is uncertain. The V and J segments used are TRBV3-1 (or the pseudogene TRBV3-2) and TRBJ2-4; TRBD2 is perhaps the D gene, given 5 matching bases. Specimen: peripheral blood. DNA sequence: TGTGCCAGCAGCCAAGCCGGGGAGGCCAAAAACATTCAGTACTTC. This codes for CASSQAGEAKNIQYF.